The clone carrying this T cell receptor beta chain has more than one count but fewer than ten. Its antigen is as yet unknown. TCRdb re-derived calls from the RT-PCR reads in MiXCR, one entry per CDR3 protein. In the table there are about 700,000 distinct CDR3 sequences, around 13% of which are singletons. This entry is derived from a study of response to subunit inactivated influenza vaccine. The V end was cut by 1 base, the J end by 2 bases, with 14 bases between. CDR1 LGHNA and CDR2 YSLEER come from the germline V gene. This CDR3 has 16 residues. Findings of the study overall: It was suggested by the authors that few new T cells are recruited by each seasonal influenza vaccination.

The sequenced sample was PBMCs from blood, obtained less than 15 days before vaccination. The receptor was derived from a man in his fifties or sixties who received an inactivated influenza vaccine. This chain links TRBV4-3 with TRBJ1-2; D is unresolved. The CDR3 DNA follows: TGCGCCAGCAGCCAAGGGGCACAGAGAATAAACTATGGCTACACCTTC. This encodes CASSQGAQRINYGYTF.